A selection of T cell receptor beta chains follows, all from one sample in a study of T cell responses to AZD1222 COVID-19 vaccine. The data were produced by immunoSEQ multiplex PCR, yet TCRdb's version contains in-frame clones alone and is incomplete. The sample comprises 250,000 to 300,000 clones, approximately 94% of which are singletons, and about 0.5% rests with the top ten. The input for sequencing was peripheral blood, taken 28 days after the second AZD1222 dose. Receptor source: an adult who received the AZD1222 COVID-19 vaccine. Each CDR3 is given with its conserved first and last residue. The D gene is left open where the match is weak.

d_call: .
v_call: TRBV5-8
j_call: TRBJ1-5
cdr3_aa: CASSTTGSNQPQHF

d_call: TRBD1
v_call: TRBV6-6
j_call: TRBJ2-2
cdr3_aa: CASSTGGVAGELFF

d_call: .
v_call: TRBV9
j_call: TRBJ2-7
cdr3_aa: CASSVAGGVGGPSYEQYF

d_call: TRBD1
v_call: TRBV18
j_call: TRBJ2-6
cdr3_aa: CASSPPGQGSGANVLTF

d_call: .
v_call: TRBV10-2
j_call: TRBJ1-2
cdr3_aa: CATRAGGGYGYTF

d_call: TRBD1
v_call: TRBV28
j_call: TRBJ1-5
cdr3_aa: CASSPPGTGDEQPQHF

d_call: .
v_call: TRBV5-4
j_call: TRBJ1-1
cdr3_aa: CASSPDSVTEAFF

d_call: TRBD1
v_call: TRBV27
j_call: TRBJ2-5
cdr3_aa: CASSLVGGLRRETQYF

d_call: .
v_call: TRBV5-5
j_call: TRBJ2-7
cdr3_aa: CASSLGDRYEQYF

d_call: .
v_call: TRBV6-5
j_call: TRBJ1-5
cdr3_aa: CASSNGQGNQPQHF

d_call: .
v_call: TRBV27
j_call: TRBJ1-1
cdr3_aa: CASREAGRVGVRSFF

d_call: .
v_call: TRBV5-1
j_call: TRBJ2-3
cdr3_aa: CASSSGVPTDTQYF

d_call: .
v_call: TRBV3-1/TRBV3-2
j_call: TRBJ1-6
cdr3_aa: CASSQRGIYNSPLHF

d_call: .
v_call: TRBV29-1
j_call: TRBJ2-7
cdr3_aa: CSVDRDRDFLAGSYEQYF

d_call: .
v_call: TRBV23-1
j_call: TRBJ1-5
cdr3_aa: CASSSRPQHF

d_call: .
v_call: TRBV2
j_call: TRBJ1-1
cdr3_aa: CASRQGRLDTEAFF

d_call: .
v_call: TRBV6-5
j_call: TRBJ1-1
cdr3_aa: CASRDSMNTEAFF

d_call: .
v_call: TRBV18
j_call: TRBJ2-5
cdr3_aa: CASSPPGRETQYF

d_call: .
v_call: TRBV19
j_call: TRBJ2-2
cdr3_aa: CASSIGGRAGELFF

d_call: .
v_call: TRBV3-1/TRBV3-2
j_call: TRBJ1-2
cdr3_aa: CASTPRRQIFYGYTF

d_call: .
v_call: TRBV28
j_call: TRBJ2-5
cdr3_aa: CASSSGSVETQYF

d_call: .
v_call: TRBV6-1
j_call: TRBJ1-1
cdr3_aa: CASSEQISLVTEAFF

d_call: TRBD1
v_call: TRBV7-9
j_call: TRBJ2-5
cdr3_aa: CASSRGQAETQYF

d_call: .
v_call: TRBV7-9
j_call: TRBJ2-5
cdr3_aa: CASSPTGGGREETQYF

d_call: .
v_call: TRBV28
j_call: TRBJ1-2
cdr3_aa: CASSSTAYGYTF

d_call: .
v_call: TRBV5-1
j_call: TRBJ2-2
cdr3_aa: CASSLRGSYTGELFF

d_call: TRBD1
v_call: TRBV11-2
j_call: TRBJ1-2
cdr3_aa: CASSLWQGAYGYTF

d_call: .
v_call: TRBV6-2/TRBV6-3
j_call: TRBJ1-3
cdr3_aa: CASSYGRGNTIYF

d_call: TRBD1
v_call: TRBV2
j_call: TRBJ2-1
cdr3_aa: CASSVQGSSYNEQFF

d_call: .
v_call: TRBV4-1
j_call: TRBJ2-5
cdr3_aa: CASSQVIPGMVGSQYF

d_call: TRBD1
v_call: TRBV28
j_call: TRBJ2-4
cdr3_aa: CASSLTGVAKNIQYF

d_call: .
v_call: TRBV5-1
j_call: TRBJ1-1
cdr3_aa: CASSFESMNTEAFF

d_call: TRBD1
v_call: TRBV5-4
j_call: TRBJ1-3
cdr3_aa: CASSSTGPLTGNTIYF

d_call: .
v_call: TRBV7-9
j_call: TRBJ1-3
cdr3_aa: CASSSGRLSGNTIYF

d_call: .
v_call: TRBV5-8
j_call: TRBJ2-1
cdr3_aa: CASSLTTGKQFF

d_call: .
v_call: TRBV24-1
j_call: TRBJ1-1
cdr3_aa: CATSGPGNTEAFF

d_call: .
v_call: TRBV5-1
j_call: TRBJ1-2
cdr3_aa: CASSLETGVIYGYTF

d_call: .
v_call: TRBV30
j_call: TRBJ2-2
cdr3_aa: CAWRLGVGTGELFF

d_call: .
v_call: TRBV5-1
j_call: TRBJ1-1
cdr3_aa: CASSSIGQPNTEAFF

d_call: TRBD2
v_call: TRBV6-6
j_call: TRBJ2-7
cdr3_aa: CASSYSVAGEGEQYF

d_call: .
v_call: TRBV19
j_call: TRBJ2-4
cdr3_aa: CASSIDLIQYGQGKNIQYF

d_call: .
v_call: TRBV4-1
j_call: TRBJ1-3
cdr3_aa: CASSQVGGSGNTIYF

d_call: .
v_call: TRBV7-9
j_call: TRBJ2-7
cdr3_aa: CASSPRGPYEQYF

d_call: .
v_call: TRBV6-2/TRBV6-3
j_call: TRBJ1-2
cdr3_aa: CASSPWGSYGYTF

d_call: .
v_call: TRBV2
j_call: TRBJ1-1
cdr3_aa: CASRGDRTNTEAFF

d_call: TRBD1
v_call: TRBV9
j_call: TRBJ2-5
cdr3_aa: CASSVTGTGGLETQYF

d_call: .
v_call: TRBV21-1
j_call: TRBJ1-2
cdr3_aa: CARRELRDYGYTF

d_call: .
v_call: TRBV14
j_call: TRBJ2-7
cdr3_aa: CASSRQSYEQYF

d_call: .
v_call: TRBV5-4
j_call: TRBJ1-2
cdr3_aa: CASSQPREALYGYTF